Listed below are T cell receptor beta chains from one sample, sequenced in a study of shared clonotypes between healthy human individuals. Clones were sequenced by immunoSEQ multiplex PCR, and TCRdb holds only the in-frame ones, with some missing. The table shows millions of clones, with approximately 95% occurring only once. Sequencing was done on a sample of naive CD4+ T cells from PBMCs. These receptor sequences come from a man aged 18 to 30 in good health. Some clones in this sample may be carry-over from other donors' samples. Both conserved end residues are part of each CDR3. The D gene is left open where the match is weak. Clone size is given for some rows only: seen once, a few or many times, or a class if the clone is expanded.

once	TRBD1	TRBV28	TRBJ1-4	CASSSQGAGEKLFF	TGTGCCAGCAGTTCACAGGGGGCGGGGGAAAAACTGTTTTTT
.	TRBD2	TRBV5-1	TRBJ2-2	CASSLAGGRALGNAGELFF	TGCGCCAGCAGCTTGGCAGGCGGGAGGGCCCTAGGAAACGCCGGGGAGCTGTTTTTT
.	.	TRBV4-1	TRBJ2-3	CASSQEGPPSTDTQYF	TGCGCCAGCAGCCAAGAGGGGCCACCAAGCACAGATACGCAGTATTTT
.	.	TRBV4-1	TRBJ2-1	CASSQDPMFWQFF	TGCGCCAGCAGCCAAGACCCGATGTTTTGGCAGTTCTTC
.	TRBD2	TRBV5-1	TRBJ2-7	CASSLGGALAGAARGQQYF	TGCGCCAGCAGCTTGGGAGGGGCACTAGCGGGAGCGGCTCGGGGGCAGCAGTACTTC
.	TRBD2	TRBV28	TRBJ2-2	CASSPGGTNTGELFF	TGTGCCAGCAGCCCCGGGGGGACGAACACCGGGGAGCTGTTTTTT
.	TRBD1	TRBV11-2	TRBJ1-2	CASSRGQGLPYGYTF	TGTGCCAGCAGCAGGGGACAGGGTTTACCCTATGGCTACACCTTC
.	.	TRBV27	TRBJ2-7	CASSTGISSYEQYF	TGTGCCAGCTCGACGGGGATTAGCTCCTACGAGCAGTACTTC
.	.	TRBV5-4	TRBJ2-4	CASSPFGGLAKNIQYF	TGTGCCAGCAGCCCCTTTGGCGGTTTAGCCAAAAACATTCAGTACTTC
once	.	TRBV28	TRBJ2-2	CASSSGNTGELFF	TGTGCCAGCAGTTCGGGGAACACCGGGGAGCTGTTTTTT
.	.	TRBV28	TRBJ1-1	CASSLSTTGYAFF	TGTGCCAGCAGTCTTTCGACCACTGGGTATGCTTTCTTT
.	TRBD1	TRBV5-5	TRBJ1-3	CASSPGTGDTIYF	TGTGCCAGCAGTCCTGGGACAGGGGACACCATATATTTT
.	TRBD2	TRBV2	TRBJ2-1	CASTRLAVRNNEQFF	TGTGCCAGCACCCGACTAGCGGTTAGGAACAATGAGCAGTTCTTC
.	.	TRBV28	TRBJ1-3	CASSLRNSGNTIYF	TGTGCCAGCAGTTTACGTAACTCTGGAAACACCATATATTTT
.	.	TRBV7-9	TRBJ2-5	CASSLGTSEETQYF	TGTGCCAGCAGCCTCGGGACATCCGAAGAGACCCAGTACTTC